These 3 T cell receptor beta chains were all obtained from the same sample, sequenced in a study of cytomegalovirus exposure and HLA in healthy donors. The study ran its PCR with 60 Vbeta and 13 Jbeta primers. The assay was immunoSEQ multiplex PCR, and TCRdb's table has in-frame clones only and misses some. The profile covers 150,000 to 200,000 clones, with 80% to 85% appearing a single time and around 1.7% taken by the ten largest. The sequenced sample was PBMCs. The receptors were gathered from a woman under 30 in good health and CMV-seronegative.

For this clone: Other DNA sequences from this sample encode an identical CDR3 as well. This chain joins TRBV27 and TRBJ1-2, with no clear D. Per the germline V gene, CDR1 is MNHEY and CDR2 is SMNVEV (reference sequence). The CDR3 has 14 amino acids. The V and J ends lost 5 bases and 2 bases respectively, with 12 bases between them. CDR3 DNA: TGTGCCAGCAGTCCAGTCGCAGCGAACTATGGCTACACCTTC. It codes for CASSPVAANYGYTF.

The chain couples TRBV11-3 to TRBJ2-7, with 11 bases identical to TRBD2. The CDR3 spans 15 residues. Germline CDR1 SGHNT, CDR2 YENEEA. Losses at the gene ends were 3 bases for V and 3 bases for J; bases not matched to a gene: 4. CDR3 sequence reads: CASSFGTSGYYEQYV. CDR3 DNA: TGTGCCAGCAGCTTCGGGACTAGCGGATACTACGAGCAGTACGTC.

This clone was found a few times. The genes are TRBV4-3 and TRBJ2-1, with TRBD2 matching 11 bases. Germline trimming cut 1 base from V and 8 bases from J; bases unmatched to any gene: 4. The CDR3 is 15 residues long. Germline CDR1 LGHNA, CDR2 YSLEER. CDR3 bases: TGCGCCAGCAGCCAAGCTAGCGGGAGGTTCTATGAGCAGTTCTTC. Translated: CASSQASGRFYEQFF.